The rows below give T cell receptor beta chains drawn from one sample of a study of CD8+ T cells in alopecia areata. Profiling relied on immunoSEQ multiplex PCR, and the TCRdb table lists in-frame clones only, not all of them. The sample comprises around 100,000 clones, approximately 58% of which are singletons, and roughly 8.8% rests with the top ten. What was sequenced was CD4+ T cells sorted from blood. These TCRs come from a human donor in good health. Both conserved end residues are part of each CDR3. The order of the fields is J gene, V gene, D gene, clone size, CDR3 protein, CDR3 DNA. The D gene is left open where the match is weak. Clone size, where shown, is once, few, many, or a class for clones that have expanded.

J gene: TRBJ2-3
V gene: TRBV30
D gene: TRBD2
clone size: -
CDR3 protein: CAWSRVAGGSFTDTQYF
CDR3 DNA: TGTGCCTGGAGTCGGGTAGCGGGGGGGTCATTCACAGATACGCAGTATTTT

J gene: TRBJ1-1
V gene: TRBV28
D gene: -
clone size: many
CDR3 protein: CASSSPSGGNTEAFF
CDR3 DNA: TGTGCCAGCAGTTCACCAAGTGGGGGGAACACTGAAGCTTTCTTT

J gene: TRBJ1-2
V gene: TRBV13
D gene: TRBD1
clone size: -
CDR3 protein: CASSPRTGAVGYTF
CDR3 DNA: TGTGCCAGCAGCCCGAGGACAGGGGCGGTTGGCTACACCTTC

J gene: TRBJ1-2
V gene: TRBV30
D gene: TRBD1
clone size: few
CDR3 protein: CAWSRDSLLGYTF
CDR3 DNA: TGTGCCTGGAGCCGGGACAGCCTACTAGGCTACACCTTC

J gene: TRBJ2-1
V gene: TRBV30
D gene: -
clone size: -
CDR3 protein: CAWSVGSYNEQFF
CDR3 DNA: TGTGCCTGGAGTGTCGGCTCCTACAATGAGCAGTTCTTC

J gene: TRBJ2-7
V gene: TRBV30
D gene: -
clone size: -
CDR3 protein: CAWAMGPPIYEQYF
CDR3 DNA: TGTGCCTGGGCGATGGGGCCGCCAATCTACGAGCAGTACTTC

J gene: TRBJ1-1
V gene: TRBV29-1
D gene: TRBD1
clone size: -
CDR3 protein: CSVVDRGNTEAFF
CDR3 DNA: TGCAGCGTTGTAGACAGGGGTAACACTGAAGCTTTCTTT

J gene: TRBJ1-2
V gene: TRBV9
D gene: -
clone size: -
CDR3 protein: CASSVGWSGYTF
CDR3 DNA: TGTGCCAGCAGCGTAGGATGGAGTGGCTACACCTTC

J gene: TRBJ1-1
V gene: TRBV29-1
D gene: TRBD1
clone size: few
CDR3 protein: CSVDSRGRTEAFF
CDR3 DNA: TGCAGCGTTGATTCCAGGGGGCGCACTGAAGCTTTCTTT

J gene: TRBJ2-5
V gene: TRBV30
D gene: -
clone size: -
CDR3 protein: CAWTPRSEETQYF
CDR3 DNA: TGTGCCTGGACTCCAAGAAGCGAGGAGACCCAGTACTTC

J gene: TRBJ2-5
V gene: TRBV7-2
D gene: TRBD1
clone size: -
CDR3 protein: CASSPGQVETQYF
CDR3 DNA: TGTGCCAGCAGCCCGGGACAGGTTGAGACCCAGTACTTC

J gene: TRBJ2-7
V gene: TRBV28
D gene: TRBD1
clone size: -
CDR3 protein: CASSSGGARQYF
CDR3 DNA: TGTGCCAGCAGTTCAGGGGGCGCGCGGCAGTACTTC

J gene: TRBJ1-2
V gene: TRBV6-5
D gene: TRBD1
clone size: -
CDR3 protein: CASTVTGGYGYTF
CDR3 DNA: TGTGCCAGCACCGTGACAGGGGGCTATGGCTACACCTTC

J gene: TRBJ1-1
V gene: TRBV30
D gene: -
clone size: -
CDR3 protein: CAWSVGGDTEAFF
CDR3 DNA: TGTGCCTGGAGTGTAGGAGGGGACACTGAAGCTTTCTTT

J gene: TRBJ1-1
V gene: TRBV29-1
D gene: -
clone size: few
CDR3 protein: CSVAGRMNTEAFF
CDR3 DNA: TGCAGCGTTGCTGGCAGGATGAACACTGAAGCTTTCTTT

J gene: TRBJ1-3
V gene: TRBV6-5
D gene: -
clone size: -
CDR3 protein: CASRGSGNTIYF
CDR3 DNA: TGTGCTTCTCGGGGCTCTGGAAACACCATATATTTT

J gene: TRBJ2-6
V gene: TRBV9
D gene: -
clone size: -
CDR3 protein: CASSVARVTGANVLTF
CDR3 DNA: TGTGCCAGCAGCGTAGCTAGGGTCACTGGGGCCAACGTCCTGACTTTC

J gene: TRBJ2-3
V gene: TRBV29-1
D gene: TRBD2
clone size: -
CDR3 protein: CSVQRGLTDTQYF
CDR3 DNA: TGCAGCGTACAGCGGGGGCTCACAGATACGCAGTATTTT

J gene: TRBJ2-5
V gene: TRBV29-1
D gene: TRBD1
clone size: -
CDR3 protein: CSARQGVGETQYF
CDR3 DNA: TGCAGCGCCCGACAGGGGGTCGGAGAGACCCAGTACTTC

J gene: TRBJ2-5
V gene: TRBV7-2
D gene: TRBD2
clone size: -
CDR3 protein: CASSLVGAGGGTQYF
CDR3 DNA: TGTGCCAGCAGCTTAGTTGGAGCGGGGGGAGGGACCCAGTACTTC

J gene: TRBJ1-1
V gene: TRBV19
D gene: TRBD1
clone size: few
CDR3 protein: CARDRGMNTEAFF
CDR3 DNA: TGTGCGCGGGACAGGGGTATGAACACTGAAGCTTTCTTT

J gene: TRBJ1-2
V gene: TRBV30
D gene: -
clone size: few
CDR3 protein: CAWRARSNYGYTF
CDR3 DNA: TGTGCCTGGAGGGCGAGGAGTAACTATGGCTACACCTTC

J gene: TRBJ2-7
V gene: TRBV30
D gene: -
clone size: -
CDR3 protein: CAWTTKSPGEGQYF
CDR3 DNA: TGTGCCTGGACCACTAAATCCCCAGGGGAAGGGCAGTACTTC

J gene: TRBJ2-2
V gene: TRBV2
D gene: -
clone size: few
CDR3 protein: CASSEQGNTGELFF
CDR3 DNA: TGTGCCAGCAGTGAACAGGGGAACACCGGGGAGCTGTTTTTT

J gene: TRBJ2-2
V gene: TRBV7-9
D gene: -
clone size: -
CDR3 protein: CASSPRPKPAGELFF
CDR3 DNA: TGTGCCAGCAGCCCAAGACCGAAACCGGCCGGGGAGCTGTTTTTT

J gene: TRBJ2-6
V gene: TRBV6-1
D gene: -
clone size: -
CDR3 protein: CASRLGGSGANVLTF
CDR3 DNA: TGTGCCAGCAGACTAGGGGGATCTGGGGCCAACGTCCTGACTTTC

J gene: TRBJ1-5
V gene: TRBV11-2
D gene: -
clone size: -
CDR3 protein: CASSLNRHDQPQHF
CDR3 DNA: TGTGCCAGCAGCTTAAACAGGCACGATCAGCCCCAGCATTTT

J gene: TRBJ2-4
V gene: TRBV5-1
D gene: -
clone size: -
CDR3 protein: CASSLSTGNIQYF
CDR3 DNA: TGCGCCAGCAGCCTCTCGACAGGAAACATTCAGTACTTC

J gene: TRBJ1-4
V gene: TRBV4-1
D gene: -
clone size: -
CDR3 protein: CASSQGVNEKLFF
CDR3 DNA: TGCGCCAGCAGCCAAGGGGTTAATGAAAAACTGTTTTTT

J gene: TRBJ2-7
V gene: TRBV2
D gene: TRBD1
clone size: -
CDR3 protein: CASSSSIGTAPEQYF
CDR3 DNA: TGTGCCAGCAGTAGTTCGATCGGGACAGCGCCCGAGCAGTACTTC

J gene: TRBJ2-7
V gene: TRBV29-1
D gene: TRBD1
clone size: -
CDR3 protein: CSVGGQAIYEQYF
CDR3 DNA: TGCAGCGTTGGGGGACAGGCTATCTACGAGCAGTACTTC

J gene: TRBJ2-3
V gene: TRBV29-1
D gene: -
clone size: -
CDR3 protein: CSVEDRRTDSTDTQYF
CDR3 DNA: TGCAGCGTTGAAGATCGGAGGACAGATTCTACAGATACGCAGTATTTT

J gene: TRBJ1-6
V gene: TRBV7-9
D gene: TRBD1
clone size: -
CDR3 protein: CASSLVAGTGGSPLHF
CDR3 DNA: TGTGCCAGCAGCTTAGTAGCGGGGACAGGGGGTTCACCCCTCCACTTT

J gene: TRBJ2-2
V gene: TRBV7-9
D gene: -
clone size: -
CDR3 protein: CASSLAGGERRTGELFF
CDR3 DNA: TGTGCCAGCAGCTTAGCCGGTGGGGAGCGGAGAACCGGGGAGCTGTTTTTT

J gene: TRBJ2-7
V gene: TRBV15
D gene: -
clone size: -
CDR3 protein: CATSRNLGAYEQYF
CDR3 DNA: TGTGCCACCAGCAGGAACCTCGGGGCCTACGAGCAGTACTTC

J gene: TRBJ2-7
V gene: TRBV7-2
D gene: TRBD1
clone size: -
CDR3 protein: CASSLQGAYEQYF
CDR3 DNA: TGTGCCAGCAGCTTGCAGGGGGCCTACGAGCAGTACTTC

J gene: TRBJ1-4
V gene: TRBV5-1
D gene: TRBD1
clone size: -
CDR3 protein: CASSRTGKATNEKLFF
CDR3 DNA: TGCGCCAGCAGCCGGACAGGGAAAGCAACTAATGAAAAACTGTTTTTT

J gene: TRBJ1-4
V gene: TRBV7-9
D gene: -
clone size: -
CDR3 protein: CASSLPTNGWGEKLFF
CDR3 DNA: TGTGCCAGCAGCTTACCCACTAACGGGTGGGGTGAAAAACTGTTTTTT

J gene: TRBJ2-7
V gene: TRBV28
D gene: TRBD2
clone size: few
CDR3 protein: CASSEGTSKHEQYF
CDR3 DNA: TGTGCCAGCAGCGAAGGGACTAGCAAGCACGAGCAGTACTTC

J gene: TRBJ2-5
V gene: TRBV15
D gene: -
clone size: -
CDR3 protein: CATSRDPGIQETQYF
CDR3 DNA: TGTGCCACCAGCAGAGATCCGGGGATACAAGAGACCCAGTACTTC

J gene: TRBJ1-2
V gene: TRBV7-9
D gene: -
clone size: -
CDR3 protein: CASSHGGGVNYGYTF
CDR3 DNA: TGTGCCAGCAGCCACGGAGGAGGGGTCAACTATGGCTACACCTTC

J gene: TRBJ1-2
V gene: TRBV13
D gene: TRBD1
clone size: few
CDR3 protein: CASSPYPRTGRYNYGYTF
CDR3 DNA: TGTGCCAGCAGCCCGTACCCCCGGACAGGGCGATACAACTATGGCTACACCTTC

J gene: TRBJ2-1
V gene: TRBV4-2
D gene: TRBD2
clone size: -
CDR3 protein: CASSPRRAGAYNEQFF
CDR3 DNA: TGTGCCAGCAGCCCAAGGCGCGCGGGGGCCTACAATGAGCAGTTCTTC

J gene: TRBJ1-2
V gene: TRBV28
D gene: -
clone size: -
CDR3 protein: CASLATIGAVGYGYTF
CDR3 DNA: TGTGCCAGCTTAGCGACTATTGGGGCGGTTGGCTATGGCTACACCTTC

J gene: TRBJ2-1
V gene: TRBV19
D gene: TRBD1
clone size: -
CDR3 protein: CASKTGTGGYEQFF
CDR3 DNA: TGTGCCAGTAAAACCGGGACAGGGGGCTATGAGCAGTTCTTC

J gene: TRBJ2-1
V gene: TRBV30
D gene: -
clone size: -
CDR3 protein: CAAERFNEQFF
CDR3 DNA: TGTGCCGCCGAGAGGTTCAATGAGCAGTTCTTC

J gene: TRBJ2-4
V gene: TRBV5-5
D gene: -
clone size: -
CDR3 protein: CASSLQGAKNIQYF
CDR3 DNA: TGTGCCAGCAGCTTGCAGGGAGCCAAAAACATTCAGTACTTC

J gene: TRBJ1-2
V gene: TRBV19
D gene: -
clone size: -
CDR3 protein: CASGQRNPLNGYTF
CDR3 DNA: TGTGCCAGCGGACAGCGCAACCCCCTCAATGGCTACACCTTC

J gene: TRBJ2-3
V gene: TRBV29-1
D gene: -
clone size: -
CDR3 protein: CSVAAITDTQYF
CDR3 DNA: TGCAGCGTTGCGGCTATTACAGATACGCAGTATTTT

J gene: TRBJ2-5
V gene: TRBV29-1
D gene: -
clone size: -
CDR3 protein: CSVASDRQETQYF
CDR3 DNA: TGCAGCGTTGCGTCGGACAGACAAGAGACCCAGTACTTC

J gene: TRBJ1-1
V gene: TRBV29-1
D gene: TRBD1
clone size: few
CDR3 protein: CSSGTGLNTEAFF
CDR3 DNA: TGCAGCTCCGGGACAGGGCTAAACACTGAAGCTTTCTTT

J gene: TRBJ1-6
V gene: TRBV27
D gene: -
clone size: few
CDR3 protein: CASSFINSPLHF
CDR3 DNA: TGTGCCAGCAGTTTCATAAATTCACCCCTCCACTTT

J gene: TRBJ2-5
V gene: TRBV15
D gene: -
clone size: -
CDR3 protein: CATSARGRDQETQYF
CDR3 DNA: TGTGCCACCTCGGCCCGCGGCAGGGACCAAGAGACCCAGTACTTC